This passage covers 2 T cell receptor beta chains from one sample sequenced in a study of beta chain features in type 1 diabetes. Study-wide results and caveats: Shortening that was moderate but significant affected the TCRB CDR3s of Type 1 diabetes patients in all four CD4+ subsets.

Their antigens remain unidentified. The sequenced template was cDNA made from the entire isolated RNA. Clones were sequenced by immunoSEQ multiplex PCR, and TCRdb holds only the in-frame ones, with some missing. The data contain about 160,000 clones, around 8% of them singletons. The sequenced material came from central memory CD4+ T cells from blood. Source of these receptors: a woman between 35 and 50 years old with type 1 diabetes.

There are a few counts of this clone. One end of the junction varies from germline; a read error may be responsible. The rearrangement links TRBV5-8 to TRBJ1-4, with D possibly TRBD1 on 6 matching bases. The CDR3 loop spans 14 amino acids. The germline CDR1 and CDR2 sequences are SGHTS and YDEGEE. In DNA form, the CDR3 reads TGTGCCAGCAGTTTGGACAGCCGACATGAAAAACTGTTTTTT. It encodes CASSLDSRHEKLFF.

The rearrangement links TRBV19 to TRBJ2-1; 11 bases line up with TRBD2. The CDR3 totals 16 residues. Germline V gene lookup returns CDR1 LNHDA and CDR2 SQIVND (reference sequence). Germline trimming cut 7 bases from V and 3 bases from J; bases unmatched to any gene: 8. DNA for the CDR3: TGTGCCAGTAAGGCGGTCGGGACTAGCGGCTACAATGAGCAGTTCTTC. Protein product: CASKAVGTSGYNEQFF.